Listed here is a single TCR beta chain. The CDR3 covers 14 residues. With 1 base removed from V and 10 bases from J, the gap between germline ends came to 14 bases. CDR1 is LGHNA and CDR2 is YNFKEQ in the germline V gene. This entry is derived from a study of CD8 T cells in ankylosing spondylitis. MiXCR, run by TCRdb on the 5' RACE reads, gives a single entry per CDR3 protein. The table has about 260,000 distinct CDR3 sequences, roughly 20% seen once. The sample taken for sequencing was blood, either unsorted or a sorted T cell fraction (not recorded which). This clonotype was obtained from a male donor with ankylosing spondylitis or in good health (not recorded which). The chain combines TRBV4-2 with TRBJ2-1; tentative D call: TRBD2 (6 bases). For the CDR3, the DNA is TGTGCCAGCAGCCAAGGTGATCTAGCGACCGAGCAGTTCTTC. Translating gives CASSQGDLATEQFF.